These T cell receptor beta chains were read from a single sample in a study of OX40 agonist ivuxolimab in advanced cancers. The repertoire was sequenced with immunoSEQ multiplex PCR; TCRdb's copy has only in-frame clones and lacks some. The table includes under 95,000 clones, approximately 89% detected once. Sequencing was performed on CD4+ or CD8+ T cells sorted from blood, taken in a trial of the OX40 agonist ivuxolimab. All receptors derive from an adult with an advanced solid tumor such as melanoma, head and neck, liver or kidney cancer. Both conserved end residues are part of each CDR3. A D gene is named only where the DNA matches it firmly. Size is omitted from some rows. Given values are once, few, many or a class for expanded clones.

V	J	size	D	DNA	CDR3
TRBV6-5	TRBJ1-3	NA	NA	TGTGCCAGCAGTTACTCTGCCAGTATACGAAACACCATATATTTT	CASSYSASIRNTIYF
TRBV6-1	TRBJ1-2	NA	NA	TGTGCCAGCAGTGGGAGGGTTTATGGCTACACCTTC	CASSGRVYGYTF
TRBV6-1	TRBJ2-7	NA	NA	TGTGCCACCCTTATGGCGGGGTACGAGCAGTACTTC	CATLMAGYEQYF
TRBV28	TRBJ1-3	NA	NA	TGTGCCAGCAGTCCACTACAGGGAAACACCATATATTTT	CASSPLQGNTIYF
TRBV11-2	TRBJ2-2	NA	NA	TGTGCCAGCAGCCATCCAGACAGGTTGGCTACCGGGGAGCTGTTTTTT	CASSHPDRLATGELFF
TRBV7-2	TRBJ1-1	NA	TRBD1	TGTGCCAGCAGCGTGACCGGGACAGGGGGCTCTGAAGCTTTCTTT	CASSVTGTGGSEAFF
TRBV30	TRBJ1-2	few	NA	TGTGCCTGGAGAACCTACAGTACGGGTGACTATGGCTACACCTTC	CAWRTYSTGDYGYTF
TRBV7-3	TRBJ2-2	NA	NA	TGTGCCAGCAGGAATCAGGGGAGCAACGGGGAGCTGTTTTTT	CASRNQGSNGELFF
TRBV27	TRBJ1-1	once	NA	TGTGCCAGCAGTTTAGGCCGGTTGGGTACTGAAGCTTTCTTT	CASSLGRLGTEAFF
TRBV7-4	TRBJ1-2	once	NA	TGTGCCAGCCTAACCACTATACCAGCCCTCTATGGCTACACCTTC	CASLTTIPALYGYTF
TRBV4-1	TRBJ2-7	NA	NA	TGCGCCAGCAGCCAAACCGAAACAGGGAGATACGAGCAGTACTTC	CASSQTETGRYEQYF
TRBV5-1	TRBJ1-2	once	NA	TGCGCCAGCAGCTTGACGGGGGTCGGCTACACCTTC	CASSLTGVGYTF
TRBV19	TRBJ1-4	NA	NA	TGTGCCAGTAGTATAAATCAGGGGCAGAAACTGTTTTTT	CASSINQGQKLFF
TRBV6-1	TRBJ2-6	NA	NA	TGTGCCAGCAGTGATCAGGGGTATGGGGCCAACGTCCTGACTTTC	CASSDQGYGANVLTF
TRBV29-1	TRBJ1-2	NA	NA	TGCAGCGTTGATGCCGGGACTGGCTATGGCTACACCTTC	CSVDAGTGYGYTF
TRBV6-1	TRBJ2-5	NA	NA	TGTGCCAGCAGTGAATCTAGGGTGGAGACCCAGTACTTC	CASSESRVETQYF
TRBV5-4	TRBJ2-3	NA	NA	TGTGCCAGCAGCTTGAATAGGGGGAGAATAAACACAGATACGCAGTATTTT	CASSLNRGRINTDTQYF
TRBV19	TRBJ2-2	NA	TRBD2	TGTGCCAGTAAGCGGGGACTCCGAAACACCGGGGAGCTGTTTTTT	CASKRGLRNTGELFF
TRBV5-1	TRBJ2-5	NA	TRBD2	TGCGCCAGCGCGAAACTAGCGGGAGAGATAAAGACCCAGTACTTC	CASAKLAGEIKTQYF
TRBV30	TRBJ2-1	NA	NA	TGTGCCTGGACAGGGAGCTCCTACAATGAGCAGTTCTTC	CAWTGSSYNEQFF
TRBV5-6	TRBJ2-1	NA	TRBD1	TGTGCCAGCAGCTTCGGACAGGAATCCAATGAGCAGTTCTTC	CASSFGQESNEQFF
TRBV10-3	TRBJ2-7	NA	NA	TGTGCCATCAGTGAGTCAGGGGCAGGCATTGGCGAGCAGTACTTC	CAISESGAGIGEQYF
TRBV28	TRBJ2-3	NA	NA	TGTGCCAGCCGATGGGAGGGGGCGCGCACAGATACGCAGTATTTT	CASRWEGARTDTQYF
TRBV5-5	TRBJ2-3	NA	NA	TGTGCCAGCAGCTTGGATTCGGGGCCGGGCACAGATACGCAGTATTTT	CASSLDSGPGTDTQYF
TRBV5-1	TRBJ1-1	NA	NA	TGCGCCAGCAGTTTTGGCGGGCAGGGGACTGAAGCTTTCTTT	CASSFGGQGTEAFF
TRBV6-1	TRBJ1-1	NA	NA	TGTGCCAGCAGTGAACACGGGGTATTAAACACTGAAGCTTTCTTT	CASSEHGVLNTEAFF
TRBV19	TRBJ1-2	NA	NA	TGTGCCAGTAGTATGAGGAGGTATGTAGGCTACACCTTC	CASSMRRYVGYTF
TRBV2	TRBJ2-7	NA	NA	TGTGCCAGCAGCGACACAGCGCCTGAGGGAGAGCAGTACTTC	CASSDTAPEGEQYF
TRBV7-6	TRBJ2-5	NA	NA	TGTGCCAGCAGCTTTGGTATCGAAGCAGAGACCCAGTACTTC	CASSFGIEAETQYF